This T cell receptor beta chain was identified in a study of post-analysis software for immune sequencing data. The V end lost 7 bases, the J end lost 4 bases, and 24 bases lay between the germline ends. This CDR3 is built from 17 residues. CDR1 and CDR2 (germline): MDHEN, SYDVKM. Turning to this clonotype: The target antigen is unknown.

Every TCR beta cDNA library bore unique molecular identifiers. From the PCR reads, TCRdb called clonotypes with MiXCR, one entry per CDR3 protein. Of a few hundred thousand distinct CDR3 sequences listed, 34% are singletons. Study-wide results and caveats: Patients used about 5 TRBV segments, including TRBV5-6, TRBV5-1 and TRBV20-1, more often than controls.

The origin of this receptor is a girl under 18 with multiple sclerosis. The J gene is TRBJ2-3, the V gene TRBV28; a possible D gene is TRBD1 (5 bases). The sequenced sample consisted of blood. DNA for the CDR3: TGTGCCAGCACCCCTCCCCAGGGCCGCATCGGATCAGATACGCAGTATTTT. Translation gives CASTPPQGRIGSDTQYF.